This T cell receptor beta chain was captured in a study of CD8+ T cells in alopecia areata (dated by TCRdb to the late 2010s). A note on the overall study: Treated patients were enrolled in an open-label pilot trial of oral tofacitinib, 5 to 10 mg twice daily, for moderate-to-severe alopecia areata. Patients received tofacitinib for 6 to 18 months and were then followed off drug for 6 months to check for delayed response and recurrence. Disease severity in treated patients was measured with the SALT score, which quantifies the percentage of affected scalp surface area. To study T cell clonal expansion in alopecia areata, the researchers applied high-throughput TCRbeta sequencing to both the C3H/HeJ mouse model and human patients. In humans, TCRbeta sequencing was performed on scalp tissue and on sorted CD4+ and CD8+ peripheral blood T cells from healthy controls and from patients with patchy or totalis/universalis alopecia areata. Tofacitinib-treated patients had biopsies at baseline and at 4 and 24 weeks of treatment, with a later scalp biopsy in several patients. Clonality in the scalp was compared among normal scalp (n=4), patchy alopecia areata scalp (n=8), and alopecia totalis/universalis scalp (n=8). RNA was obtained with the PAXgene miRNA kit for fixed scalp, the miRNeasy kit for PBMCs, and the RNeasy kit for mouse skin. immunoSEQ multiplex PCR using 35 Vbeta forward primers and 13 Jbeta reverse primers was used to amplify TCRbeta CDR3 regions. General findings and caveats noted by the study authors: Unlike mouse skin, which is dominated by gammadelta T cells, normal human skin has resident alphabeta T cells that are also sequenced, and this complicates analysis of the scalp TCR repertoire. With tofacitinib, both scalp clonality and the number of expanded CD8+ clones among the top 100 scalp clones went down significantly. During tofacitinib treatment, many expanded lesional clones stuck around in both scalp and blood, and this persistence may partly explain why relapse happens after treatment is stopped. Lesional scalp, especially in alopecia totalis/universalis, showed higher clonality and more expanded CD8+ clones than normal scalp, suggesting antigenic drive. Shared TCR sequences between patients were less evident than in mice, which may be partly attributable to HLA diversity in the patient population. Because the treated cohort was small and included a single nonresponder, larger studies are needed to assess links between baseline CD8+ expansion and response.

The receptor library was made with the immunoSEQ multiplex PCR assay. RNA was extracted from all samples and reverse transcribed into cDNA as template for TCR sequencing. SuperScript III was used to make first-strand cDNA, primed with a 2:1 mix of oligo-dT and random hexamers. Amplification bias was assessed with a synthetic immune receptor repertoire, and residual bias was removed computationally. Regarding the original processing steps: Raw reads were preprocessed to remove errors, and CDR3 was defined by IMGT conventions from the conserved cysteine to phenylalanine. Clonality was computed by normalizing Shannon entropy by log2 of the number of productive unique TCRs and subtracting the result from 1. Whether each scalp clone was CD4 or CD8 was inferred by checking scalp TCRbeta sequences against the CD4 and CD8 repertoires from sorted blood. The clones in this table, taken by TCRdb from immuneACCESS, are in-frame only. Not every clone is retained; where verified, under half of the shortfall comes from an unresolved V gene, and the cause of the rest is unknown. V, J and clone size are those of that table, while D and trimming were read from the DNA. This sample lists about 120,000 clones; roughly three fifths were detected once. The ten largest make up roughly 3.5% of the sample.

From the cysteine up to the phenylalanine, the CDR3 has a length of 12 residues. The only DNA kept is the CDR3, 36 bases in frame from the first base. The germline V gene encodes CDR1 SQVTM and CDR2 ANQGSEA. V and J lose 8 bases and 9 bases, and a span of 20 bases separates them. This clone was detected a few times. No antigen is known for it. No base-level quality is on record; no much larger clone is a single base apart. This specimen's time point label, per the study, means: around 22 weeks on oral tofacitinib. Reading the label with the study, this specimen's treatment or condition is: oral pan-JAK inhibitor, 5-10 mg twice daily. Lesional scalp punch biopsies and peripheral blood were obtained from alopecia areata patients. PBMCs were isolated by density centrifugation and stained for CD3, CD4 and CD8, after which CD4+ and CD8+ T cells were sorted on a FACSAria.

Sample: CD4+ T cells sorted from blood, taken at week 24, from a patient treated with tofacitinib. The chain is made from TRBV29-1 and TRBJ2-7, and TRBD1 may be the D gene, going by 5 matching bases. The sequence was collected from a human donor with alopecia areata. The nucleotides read TGCAGCCTGAGGACACAGGTTTGTGGGCAGTACTTC. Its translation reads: CSLRTQVCGQYF.